This T cell receptor (beta chain) was recorded in a study of blood T cell repertoires in COVID-19. Study-wide background: In each case, the material was cDNA or gDNA derived from T cells, B-cell-depleted T cells, or PBMCs.

J lost 8 bases, V lost 6 bases, and 7 bases had no gene match. This CDR3 is 15 amino acids long. The germline V gene has CDR1 SGHAT and CDR2 FQDESV (reference sequence). Produced via immunoSEQ multiplex PCR; TCRdb's table is partial and in-frame only. The sample shows fewer than 120,000 clones, around four fifths of them seen only once. In this sample, this clone turned up a few times. The specimen sequenced was peripheral blood. This clonotype was obtained from a woman aged 60-75 years with acute or convalescent COVID-19. The V and J genes are TRBV11-1 and TRBJ1-6; 10 nucleotides line up with TRBD1. The CDR3 sequence: CASSSGTGADSPLHF. The CDR3 DNA reads TGTGCCAGCAGTTCCGGGACAGGGGCCGATTCACCCCTCCACTTT.